This TCR beta chain was sequenced in a study of prognosis after radiotherapy for stage I lung cancer (dated by TCRdb to about 2021). In the study overall: Approximately 20 stage I NSCLC patients were enrolled in Nanjing, China, between 2018 and January 2019. Newly diagnosed primary stage I lung tumors were present in 12 to 15 patients, and oligometastatic NSCLC after surgical resection of the primary tumor was present in a handful of patients. All patients were regarded as medically inoperable, because of comorbidities in more than ten patients and refusal of surgery in roughly 7 patients. The cohort was made up of around 14 men and roughly 6 women, with a median age of approximately 74 years and an age range of about 50 to 90 years. On tumor histology, twelve patients had adenocarcinoma and several had squamous cell carcinoma. Using image-guided IMRT or VMAT, SBRT was delivered in 3 to 5 fractions at a biologically effective dose of at least 100 Gy. In every patient, SBRT was given without any concurrent therapy. Four of the 19 patients developed distant metastases after SBRT, at a median of roughly seven months; the other 15 showed no significant progression. Peripheral blood TCR beta repertoires were profiled in stage I NSCLC patients before and after stereotactic body radiotherapy, and the repertoires were related to distant failure. A total of 40 or so blood samples from 20 or so patients were sequenced, with one sample obtained before and one obtained after SBRT for each patient. Beyond this particular receptor, the publication reports: A decrease in unique TCR clone counts was observed after SBRT (median roughly 10,000 before versus about 7,200 after; Wilcoxon paired P=0.011). No determination of tumor specificity was made for expanded TCR clones. The study was limited by its small cohort and short follow-up, and the findings require independent validation. No adjustment for multiple comparisons was applied to any of the reported P values. Post-SBRT Shannon entropy and its change from baseline were lower in patients who developed distant metastases; baseline Shannon entropy was not associated with metastases. TRBV and TRBJ usage frequencies reportedly differed by metastasis status, in two V genes at baseline and in roughly 9 V and two J genes after SBRT.

No patient had a history of other malignancies or prior chemotherapy or radiotherapy, and all had node-negative disease on CT and PET/CT. At each of two time points, 6 to 7.5 milliliters of peripheral venous blood were collected in EDTA tubes. PBMCs were isolated by Ficoll-Paque Plus density-gradient centrifugation. Right after collection, samples were kept at -80 degrees C until analysis. The CDR3 covers 14 residues, taking in both the cysteine and the phenylalanine. The entry retains the CDR3 DNA only, 42 bases that are in frame from base 1. V drops 4 bases and J drops 0 bases, leaving 13 bases in between. CDR1 DFQATT and CDR2 SNEGSKA are derived from the germline V gene (reference sequence). This clonotype was counted ten times or more. No antigen is known for it. No much larger clone exists at a distance of one base, and base qualities are not known. Two rounds of multiplex PCR were performed to amplify the TCR beta CDR3 region from genomic DNA. In the first round of PCR, primers specific to each TRBV and TRBJ gene were used, and the primer sequences are filed in Chinese patent CN105087789A. Universal primers were used in the second round of PCR. The Roche High Pure PCR Template Preparation Kit was used to extract genomic DNA from frozen PBMCs. The libraries underwent paired-end sequencing with 151 bp reads on an Illumina HiSeq 3000. On the study's bioinformatics: Raw reads lacking the multiplex PCR primer sequences were removed with CutAdapt. PEAR was used to merge high-quality paired reads into contigs. By alignment to reference sequences, MiXCR assigned TRB V, D and J gene segments to each contig. CDR3 sequences were clustered by base quality and sequence similarity to remove sequencing errors. Diversity was measured as Shannon entropy normalized by the natural log of productive TCR sequence number. Clonality was computed as one minus the ratio of Shannon entropy to the natural log of the number of unique clonotypes. Using the Youden index from ROC curves, the researchers picked the repertoire-metric cut-offs for progression-free survival, and all analyses were carried out in R 3.5.3. TCRdb trimmed public reads at Q25 via fastp, called clones via MiXCR and kept in-frame beta chains. Rows with a matching CDR3 protein are joined into one entry that keeps the most common DNA and genes. These V and J calls originate from TCRdb's pipeline instead of the authors' own analysis. The sample table contains 50,000 to 75,000 distinct CDR3 sequences; only one count was recorded for more than 25% of them. The ten largest clones represent under 10% of the sample.

This specimen was PBMCs, taken before or after stereotactic body radiation therapy (not recorded which). This receptor was identified in a donor aged 50 or older with non-small cell lung cancer. The receptor chain draws on TRBV20-1 and TRBJ2-7; TRBD1 is a possible D gene, resting on 6 matching bases. CDR3 sequence: CSANPRGFSYEQYF. The bases are TGCAGTGCTAATCCAAGGGGGTTCTCCTACGAGCAGTACTTC.